This record covers a single TCR beta chain. Its antigen remains unknown. The data belong to a study of T cell responses to AZD1222 COVID-19 vaccine. Whole-study results and caveats: Following two doses of AZD1222, Spike-specific TCR breadth and depth rose. Among those given AZD1222, only 5 to 7 were seropositive at baseline. CD4 TCRs linked to vaccination spanned spike, dominating at 160-218 and 743-854.

Sequencing was performed with immunoSEQ multiplex PCR; in TCRdb, only in-frame clones are kept and a portion is missing. The sample lists 90,000 to 120,000 clones; approximately 90% were seen once. This CDR3 is built from 18 residues. V was shortened by 0 bases and J by 0 bases, with 15 bases between the two germline ends. CDR1 and CDR2 (germline): LGHNA, YNFKEQ. V and J are TRBV4-2 and TRBJ1-3; D unclear. The sample here was peripheral blood, taken on day 0 of AZD1222 vaccination. The sequence was collected from an adult in good health. The CDR3 is CASSQDRGMARSGNTIYF. In DNA form, the CDR3 reads TGTGCCAGCAGCCAAGATCGCGGTATGGCCCGCTCTGGAAACACCATATATTTT.